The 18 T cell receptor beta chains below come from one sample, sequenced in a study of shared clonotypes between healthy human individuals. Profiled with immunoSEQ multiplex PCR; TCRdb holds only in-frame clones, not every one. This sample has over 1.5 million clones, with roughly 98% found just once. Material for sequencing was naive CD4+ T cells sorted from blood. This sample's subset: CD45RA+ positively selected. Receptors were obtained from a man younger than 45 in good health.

CDR3 nucleotides: TGTGCCAGCAGCCCCTGGACAGTCTTAGACTATGGCTACACCTTC. Translation: CASSPWTVLDYGYTF. The chain is built from TRBV5-4 and TRBJ1-2; possibly TRBD1 for D (6 bases). The CDR3 covers 15 residues. V lost 4 bases and J 3 bases, leaving 16 bases between the germline ends. CDR1 and CDR2 (germline): SGHNT, YYREEE (reference sequence).

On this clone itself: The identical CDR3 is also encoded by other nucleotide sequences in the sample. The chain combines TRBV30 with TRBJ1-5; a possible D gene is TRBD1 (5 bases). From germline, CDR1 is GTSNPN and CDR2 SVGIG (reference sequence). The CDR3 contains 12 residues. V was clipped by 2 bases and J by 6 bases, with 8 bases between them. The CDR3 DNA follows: TGTGCCTGGAGTCCCGGGGGTCAGCCCCAGCATTTT. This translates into CAWSPGGQPQHF.

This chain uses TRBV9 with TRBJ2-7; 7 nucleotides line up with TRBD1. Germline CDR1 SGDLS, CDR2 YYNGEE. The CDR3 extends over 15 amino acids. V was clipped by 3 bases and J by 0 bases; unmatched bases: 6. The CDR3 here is CASSAKAGGSYEQYF. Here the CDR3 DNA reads TGTGCCAGCAGCGCAAAGGCAGGGGGCTCCTACGAGCAGTACTTC.

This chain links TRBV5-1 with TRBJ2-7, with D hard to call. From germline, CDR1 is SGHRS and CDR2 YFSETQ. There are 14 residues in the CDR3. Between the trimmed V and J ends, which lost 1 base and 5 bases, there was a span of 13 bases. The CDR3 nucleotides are TGCGCCAGCAGCTTGTCCCGATCCGCCCACGAGCAGTACTTC. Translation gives CASSLSRSAHEQYF.

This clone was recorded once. This chain's CDR3 is CASSLVGQATYEQYF. The CDR3 DNA follows: TGTGCCAGCAGCTTAGTGGGGCAGGCCACCTACGAGCAGTACTTC. The V call is TRBV7-9, the J call TRBJ2-7; tentative D call: TRBD1 (5 bases). The CDR3 loop spans 15 amino acids. The germline V gene encodes CDR1 SEHNR and CDR2 FQNEAQ (reference sequence). V was trimmed by 1 base and J by 2 bases, leaving 12 bases between them.

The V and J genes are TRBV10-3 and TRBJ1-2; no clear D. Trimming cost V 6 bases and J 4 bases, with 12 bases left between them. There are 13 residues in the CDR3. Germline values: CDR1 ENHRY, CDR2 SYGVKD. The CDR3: CAIRLDGPYGYTF. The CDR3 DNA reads TGTGCCATCAGACTCGACGGACCCTATGGCTACACCTTC.

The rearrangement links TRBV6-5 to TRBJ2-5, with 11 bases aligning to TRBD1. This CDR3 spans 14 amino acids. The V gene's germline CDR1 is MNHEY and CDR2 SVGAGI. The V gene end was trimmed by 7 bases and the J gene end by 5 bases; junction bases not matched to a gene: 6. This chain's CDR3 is CASTGTGGSETQYF. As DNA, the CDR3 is TGTGCCAGCACCGGGACAGGGGGATCTGAGACCCAGTACTTC.

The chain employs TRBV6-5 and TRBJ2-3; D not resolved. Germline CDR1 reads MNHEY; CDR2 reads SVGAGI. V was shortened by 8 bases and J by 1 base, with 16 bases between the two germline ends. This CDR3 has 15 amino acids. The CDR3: CASYSAGGRTDTQYF. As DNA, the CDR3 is TGTGCCAGCTATTCGGCAGGCGGACGCACAGATACGCAGTATTTT.

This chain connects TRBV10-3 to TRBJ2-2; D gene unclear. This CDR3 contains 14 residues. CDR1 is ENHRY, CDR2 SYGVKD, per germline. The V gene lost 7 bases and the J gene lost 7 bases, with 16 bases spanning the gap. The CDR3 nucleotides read TGTGCCATCAAAGCGACTCTAGATCGCGGGGAGCTGTTTTTT. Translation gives CAIKATLDRGELFF.

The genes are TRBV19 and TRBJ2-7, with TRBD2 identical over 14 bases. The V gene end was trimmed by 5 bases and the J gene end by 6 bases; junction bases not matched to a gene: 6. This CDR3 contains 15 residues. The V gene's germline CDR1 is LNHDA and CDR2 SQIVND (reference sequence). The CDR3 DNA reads TGTGCCAGTAGTGGCGGGACTAGCGGGAGTACCGAGCAGTACTTC. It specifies CASSGGTSGSTEQYF.

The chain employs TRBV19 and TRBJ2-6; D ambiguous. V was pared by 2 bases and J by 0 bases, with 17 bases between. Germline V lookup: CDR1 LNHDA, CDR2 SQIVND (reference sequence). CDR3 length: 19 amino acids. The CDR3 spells CASSIRWAKSRSGANVLTF. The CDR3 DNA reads TGTGCCAGTAGTATACGTTGGGCGAAATCGCGCTCTGGGGCCAACGTCCTGACTTTC.

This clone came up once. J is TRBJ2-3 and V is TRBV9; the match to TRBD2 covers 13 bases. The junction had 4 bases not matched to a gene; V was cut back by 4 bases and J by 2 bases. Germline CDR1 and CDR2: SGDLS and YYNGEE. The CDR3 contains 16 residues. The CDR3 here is CASSLGLAGVTDTQYF. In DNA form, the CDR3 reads TGTGCCAGCAGCCTCGGACTAGCGGGAGTCACAGATACGCAGTATTTT. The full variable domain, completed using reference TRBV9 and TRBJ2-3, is DSGVTQTPKHLITATGQRVTLRCSPRSGDLSVYWYQQSLDQGLQFLIQYYNGEERAKGNILERFSAQQFPDLHSELNLSSLELGDSALYFCASSLGLAGVTDTQYFGPGTRLTVL.

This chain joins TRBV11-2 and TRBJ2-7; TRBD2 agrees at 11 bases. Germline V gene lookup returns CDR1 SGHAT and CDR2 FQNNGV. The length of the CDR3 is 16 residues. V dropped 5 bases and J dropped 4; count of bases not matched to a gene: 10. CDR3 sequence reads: CASSPLPLAGGYEQYF. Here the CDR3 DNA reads TGTGCCAGCAGCCCACTTCCTCTAGCGGGAGGTTACGAGCAGTACTTC.

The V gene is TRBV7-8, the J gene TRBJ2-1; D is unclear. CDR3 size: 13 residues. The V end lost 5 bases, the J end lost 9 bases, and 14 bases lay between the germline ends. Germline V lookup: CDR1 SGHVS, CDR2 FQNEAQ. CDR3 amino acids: CASSIRRAGEQFF. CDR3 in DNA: TGTGCCAGCAGCATCAGACGGGCTGGTGAGCAGTTCTTC.

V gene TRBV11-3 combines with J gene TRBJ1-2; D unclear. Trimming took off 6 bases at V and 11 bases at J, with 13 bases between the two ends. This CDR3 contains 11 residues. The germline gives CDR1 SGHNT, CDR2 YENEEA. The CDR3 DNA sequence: TGTGCCAGCAGTTTACTTTGGGGATACACCTTC. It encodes CASSLLWGYTF. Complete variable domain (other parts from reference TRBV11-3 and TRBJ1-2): EAGVVQSPRYKIIEKKQPVAFWCNPISGHNTLYWYLQNLGQGPELLIRYENEEAVDDSQLPKDRFSAERLKGVDSTLKIQPAELGDSAVYLCASSLLWGYTFGSGTRLTVV.

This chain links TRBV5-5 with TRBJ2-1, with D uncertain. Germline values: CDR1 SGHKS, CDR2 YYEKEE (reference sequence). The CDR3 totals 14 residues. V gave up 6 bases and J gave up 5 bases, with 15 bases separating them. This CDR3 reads CASMRYGSNNEQFF. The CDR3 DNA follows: TGTGCCAGCATGCGCTACGGTAGTAACAATGAGCAGTTCTTC. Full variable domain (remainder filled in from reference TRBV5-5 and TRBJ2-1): DAGVTQSPTHLIKTRGQQVTLRCSPISGHKSVSWYQQVLGQGPQFIFQYYEKEERGRGNFPDRFSARQFPNYSSELNVNALLLGDSALYLCASMRYGSNNEQFFGPGTRLTVL.

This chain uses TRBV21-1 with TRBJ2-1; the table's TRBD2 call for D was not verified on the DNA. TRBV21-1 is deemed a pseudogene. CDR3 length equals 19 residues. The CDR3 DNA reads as TGTGCCAGCAGCAACACCATCGGGGAGGTTCCCTCTCCAGGTAATGAGCAGTTCTTC. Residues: CASSNTIGEVPSPGNEQFF.

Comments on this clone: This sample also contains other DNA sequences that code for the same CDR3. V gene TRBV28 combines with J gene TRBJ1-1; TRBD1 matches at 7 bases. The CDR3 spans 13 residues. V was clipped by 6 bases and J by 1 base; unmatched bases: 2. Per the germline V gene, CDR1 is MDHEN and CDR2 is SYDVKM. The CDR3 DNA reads TGTGCCAGCAGGGGACAGCCGAACACTGAAGCTTTCTTT. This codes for CASRGQPNTEAFF.